The 14 T cell receptor beta chains below were found in one sample sequenced in a study of T-cell reconstitution after alpha-beta-depleted transplantation in children. Molecular barcoding with unique molecular identifiers was used for the TCRbeta library. TCRdb passed the PCR reads through MiXCR, listing each CDR3 protein once. The sample lists 500,000 to 650,000 distinct CDR3 sequences; 11% were seen once. Here the sequenced sample was PBMCs, mostly from graft donor cells, taken 180 days after TCRalphabeta/CD19-depleted stem cell transplant. Receptor source: a female patient younger than 10 who had a stem cell transplant for aplastic anemia, so the T cells may come from the graft donor.

This clonotype was counted between two and nine times. The chain has TRBV20-1 and TRBJ2-1; D tentatively reads TRBD1 or TRBD2 (5 bases each). V lost 5 bases and J lost 6, with 29 bases in between. This CDR3 has 18 residues. The germline V gene encodes CDR1 DFQATT and CDR2 SNEGSKA (reference sequence). The CDR3 region is CSAAASRTTAVYFNEQFF. The CDR3 DNA is TGCAGTGCTGCCGCCAGCCGTACGACAGCGGTATACTTCAATGAGCAGTTCTTC.

J is TRBJ1-2 and V is TRBV9, with D perhaps TRBD1 (5 bases). From germline, CDR1 is SGDLS and CDR2 YYNGEE. The CDR3 consists of 14 residues. Between the trimmed V and J ends, which lost 3 bases and 3 bases, there was a span of 12 bases. CDR3 amino acids: CASSARGVDYGYTF. In nucleotides, the CDR3 is TGTGCCAGCAGCGCCAGAGGGGTTGACTATGGCTACACCTTC.

This sequence joins TRBV24-1 and TRBJ2-2; unclear D gene. Trimming left V 2 bases short and J 4 bases short, with 16 bases between. The CDR3 contains 17 residues. Germline CDR1 KGHDR, CDR2 SFDVKD. Written as DNA, the CDR3 is TGTGCCACCAGTGATTCCAATTTGTTGCGAGTCACCGGGGAGCTGTTTTTT. Its protein is CATSDSNLLRVTGELFF.

This clonotype has a count of ten or more. V gene TRBV10-3 combines with J gene TRBJ2-1; D is uncertain. Germline loops: CDR1 ENHRY, CDR2 SYGVKD. CDR3 size: 13 residues. Trimming took 4 bases from V and 13 from J, leaving 17 bases between them. DNA for the CDR3: TGTGCCATCAGTGCGGACGGAGCCTGGGTTCAGTTCTTC. It specifies CAISADGAWVQFF.

This clonotype was detected only a few times. V and J are TRBV30 and TRBJ1-2; D is ambiguous. This CDR3 region has 13 residues. Deletions cut 4 bases from V and 2 bases from J, with 11 bases between. Germline V lookup: CDR1 GTSNPN, CDR2 SVGIG (reference sequence). The CDR3 loop is CAWTYTANYGYTF. CDR3 DNA: TGTGCCTGGACCTACACAGCAAACTATGGCTACACCTTC.

This clonotype has just a few counts. The rearrangement links TRBV10-3 to TRBJ2-7; the match to TRBD2 covers 10 bases. This CDR3 spans 17 amino acids. Germline loops: CDR1 ENHRY, CDR2 SYGVKD. The trim removed 1 base at V and 9 bases at J, leaving 15 bases unmatched. This CDR3 is CAISEFKLAGPVSGQYV. For the CDR3, the DNA is TGTGCCATCAGTGAGTTTAAACTAGCGGGGCCCGTTTCGGGGCAGTACGTC.

This clonotype was seen only a few times. The chain links TRBV20-1 to TRBJ1-3, with 11 bases identical to TRBD1. This CDR3 is 15 amino acids long. CDR1 is DFQATT, CDR2 SNEGSKA, per germline (reference sequence). Trimming at V came to 2 bases and at J to 4 bases, leaving 4 bases not matched to a gene. The CDR3 DNA reads as TGCAGTGCTAGATCCGGGACAGGGGGAGGAAACACCATATATTTT. This sequence encodes CSARSGTGGGNTIYF.

This clonotype was observed a handful of times. The V gene is TRBV7-8, the J gene TRBJ2-5; 11 bases agree with TRBD2. The germline gives CDR1 SGHVS, CDR2 FQNEAQ. Germline trimming cut 0 bases from V and 4 bases from J; bases unmatched to any gene: 4. This CDR3 is built from 16 residues. In DNA, the CDR3 is TGTGCCAGCAGCTTAGCGCATGGACTAGCGGGAGAGACCCAGTACTTC. Encoded protein: CASSLAHGLAGETQYF.

The rearrangement uses TRBV27 and TRBJ2-1; 9 bases agree with TRBD1. Germline-derived CDR1 and CDR2 are MNHEY and SMNVEV (reference sequence). Trimming cost V 5 bases and J 8 bases; bases outside gene matches: 13. The CDR3 consists of 16 residues. This chain's CDR3 is CASSQNRGRRFDEQFF. As DNA, the CDR3 is TGTGCCAGCAGTCAAAACAGGGGGCGCAGGTTCGATGAGCAGTTCTTC.

This clonotype was seen only a few times. The CDR3 sequence: CASSSRRPTTNTGELFF. CDR3 coding DNA: TGTGCCAGCAGCTCCAGAAGGCCTACCACGAACACCGGGGAGCTGTTTTTT. The rearrangement uses TRBV7-9 and TRBJ2-2; no definite D call. The V gene lost 4 bases and the J gene lost 0 bases, with 15 bases spanning the gap. CDR1 and CDR2 from the germline V gene are SEHNR and FQNEAQ (reference sequence). The CDR3 covers 17 residues.

The rearrangement links TRBV4-3 to TRBJ2-7, with no clear D. CDR3 length: 15 residues. Trimming pared 1 base from V and 2 bases from J, leaving 12 bases between. Germline V gives CDR1 LGHNA, CDR2 YSLEER. The CDR3 nucleotides read TGCGCCAGCAGCCAAGGGCTCGCGGACGCCTACGAGCAGTACGTC. Its translation is CASSQGLADAYEQYV.

This clonotype was detected only a few times. This chain joins TRBV20-1 and TRBJ2-1; the match to TRBD1 covers 7 bases. The J segment lost 4 bases and the V segment lost 5 bases, leaving 5 bases of the junction unmatched. CDR1 DFQATT and CDR2 SNEGSKA come from the germline V gene (reference sequence). The CDR3 contains 13 residues. CDR3 bases: TGCAGTGCTGAGACAGGGTGGTACAATGAGCAGTTCTTC. This codes for CSAETGWYNEQFF.

This clonotype was detected only a few times. The gene calls are TRBV7-2 and TRBJ1-1, with D hard to call. The CDR3 runs to 13 residues. Trimming shortened V by 1 base and J by 5 bases, and 8 bases separated the two germline ends. Germline lookup yields CDR1 SGHTA and CDR2 FQGNSA. The CDR3 spells CASSLGAITEAFF. The CDR3 nucleotides are TGTGCCAGCAGCTTAGGGGCGATTACTGAAGCTTTCTTT.

This sequence joins TRBV29-1 and TRBJ2-1; D call uncertain. Germline lookup yields CDR1 SQVTM and CDR2 ANQGSEA. This CDR3 is built from 17 residues. Trimming pared 0 bases from V and 3 bases from J, leaving 18 bases between. This CDR3 is CSVEDSELRPLYNEQFF. DNA for the CDR3: TGCAGCGTTGAAGATTCTGAGCTCAGACCCCTCTACAATGAGCAGTTCTTC.